The clone carrying this T cell receptor (beta chain) was counted at least ten times. Its target is not known. The sample is drawn from a study of tumor and adjacent non-tumor tissue in lung cancer. No cell sorting was done before RNA was extracted from the tissue. Distant lung tissue was collected more than 3 cm away from the tumor edge. A modified ARM-PCR protocol with three rounds of nested PCR amplified TCRbeta. TCRdb ran MiXCR on the multiplex PCR reads and lists one entry per CDR3 protein. The sample has almost 75,000 distinct CDR3 sequences; 65% to 75% are singletons. Study-wide points: Tumor tissue had significantly higher TCR diversity than normal lung.

V shed 6 bases, J shed 1 base, and the junction held 3 bases outside the gene matches. CDR3 size: 13 residues. The chain links TRBV12-3 or TRBV12-4 to TRBJ2-7; 7 bases line up with TRBD1. Input material: distant non-tumor lung tissue. This TCR was recovered from a woman aged 45 to 65 with non-small cell lung cancer. The CDR3 region is CASRLGQSYEQYF. DNA of the CDR3: TGTGCCAGCAGACTGGGACAGTCCTACGAGCAGTACTTC.